This TCR beta chain was identified during a study of shared clonotypes between healthy human individuals. Naive CD8 cells, CD45RO-negative and positively selected for CCR7, excluded terminally differentiated effector memory CD45RA+ cells. Losses at the gene ends were 4 bases for V and 4 bases for J; bases not matched to a gene: 12. The CDR3 loop spans 16 amino acids. From germline, CDR1 is SGHKS and CDR2 YYEKEE (reference sequence). A single count supports this clone. Antigen specificity is unknown. General study points: Collection of samples was limited to blood; tissue repertoires likely differ. Shared clonotypes: about 5.3% naive CD4, around 3.4% naive CD8, 2% to 2.5% memory CD4, under 0.45% memory CD8.

An assay was performed, and its level was deep. The assay was immunoSEQ multiplex PCR, and TCRdb's table has in-frame clones only and misses some. Of some 2,100,000 clones in the sample, under 95% were seen once. Input material: naive CD8+ T cells from PBMCs. This receptor was obtained from a man aged 18 to 35 in good health. Some clones in this sample may be carry-over from other donors' samples. The chain joins TRBV5-5 to TRBJ1-2, with 8 nucleotides matching TRBD1. CDR3 bases: TGTGCCAGCAGCCCACTAGGGGACAGGAGCCTCTATGGCTACACCTTC. Translating it yields CASSPLGDRSLYGYTF.